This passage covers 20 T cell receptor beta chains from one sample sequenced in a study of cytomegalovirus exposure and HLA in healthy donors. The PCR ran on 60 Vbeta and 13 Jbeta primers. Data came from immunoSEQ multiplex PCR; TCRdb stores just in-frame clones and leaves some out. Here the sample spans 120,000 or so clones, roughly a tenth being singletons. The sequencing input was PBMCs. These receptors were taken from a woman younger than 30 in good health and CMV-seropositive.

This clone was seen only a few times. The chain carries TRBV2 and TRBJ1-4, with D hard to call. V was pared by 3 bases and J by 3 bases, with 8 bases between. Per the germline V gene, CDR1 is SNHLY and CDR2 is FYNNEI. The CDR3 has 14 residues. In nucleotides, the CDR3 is TGTGCCAGCAGTGAGGTAACATCTAATGAAAAACTGTTTTTT. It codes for CASSEVTSNEKLFF.

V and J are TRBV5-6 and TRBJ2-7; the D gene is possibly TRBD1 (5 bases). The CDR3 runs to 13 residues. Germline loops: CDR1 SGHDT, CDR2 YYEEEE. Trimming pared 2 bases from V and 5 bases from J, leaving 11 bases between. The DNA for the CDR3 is TGTGCCAGCAGCTTTGGCACGACAGACGAGCAGTACTTC. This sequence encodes CASSFGTTDEQYF.

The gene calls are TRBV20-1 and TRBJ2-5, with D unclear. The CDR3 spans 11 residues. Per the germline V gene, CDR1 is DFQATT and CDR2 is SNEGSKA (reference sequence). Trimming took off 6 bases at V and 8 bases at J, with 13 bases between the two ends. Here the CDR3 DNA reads TGCAGTGCCTCACCAGGCATAACCCAGTACTTC. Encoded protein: CSASPGITQYF.

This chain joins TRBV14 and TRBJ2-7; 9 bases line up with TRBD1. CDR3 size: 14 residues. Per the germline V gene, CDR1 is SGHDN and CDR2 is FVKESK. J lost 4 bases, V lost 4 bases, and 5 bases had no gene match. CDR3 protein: CASSLGQGRYEQYF. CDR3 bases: TGTGCCAGCAGCCTGGGACAGGGTCGTTACGAGCAGTACTTC.

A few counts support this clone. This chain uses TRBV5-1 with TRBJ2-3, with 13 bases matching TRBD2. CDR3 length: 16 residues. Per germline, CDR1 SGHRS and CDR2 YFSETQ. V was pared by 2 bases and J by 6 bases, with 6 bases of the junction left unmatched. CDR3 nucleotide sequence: TGCGCCAGCAGCTTAGAAGAACTAGCGGGAGGGGATACGCAGTATTTT. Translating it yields CASSLEELAGGDTQYF.

CDR3 protein: CASSPRDSSSYEQYF. The CDR3 DNA reads as TGTGCCAGCTCACCCCGGGACAGTAGCTCCTACGAGCAGTACTTC. The gene calls are TRBV18 and TRBJ2-7, with TRBD1 matching over 7 bases. Germline CDR1 and CDR2: KGHSH and LQKENI. This CDR3 region has 15 residues. The J segment lost 0 bases and the V segment lost 3 bases, leaving 5 bases of the junction unmatched.

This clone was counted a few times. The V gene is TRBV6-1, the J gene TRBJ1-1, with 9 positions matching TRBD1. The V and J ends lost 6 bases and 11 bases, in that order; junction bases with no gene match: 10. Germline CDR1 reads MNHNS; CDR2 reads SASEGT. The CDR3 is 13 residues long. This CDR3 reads CASSRQGVMDAFF. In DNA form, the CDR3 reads TGTGCCAGCAGCCGACAGGGGGTTATGGATGCTTTCTTT.

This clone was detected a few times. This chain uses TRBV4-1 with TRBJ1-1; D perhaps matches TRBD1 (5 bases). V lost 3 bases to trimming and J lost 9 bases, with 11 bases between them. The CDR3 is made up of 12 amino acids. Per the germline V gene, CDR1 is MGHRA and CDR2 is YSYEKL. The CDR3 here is CASSQADNKAFF. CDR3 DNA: TGCGCCAGCAGCCAGGCGGACAATAAAGCTTTCTTT.

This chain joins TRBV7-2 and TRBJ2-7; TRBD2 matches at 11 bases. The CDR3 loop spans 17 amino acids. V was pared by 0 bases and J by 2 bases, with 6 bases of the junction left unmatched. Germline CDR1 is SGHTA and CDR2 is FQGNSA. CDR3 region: CASSLAPGLAAPYEQYF. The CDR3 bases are TGTGCCAGCAGCTTAGCTCCGGGACTAGCGGCTCCCTACGAGCAGTACTTC.

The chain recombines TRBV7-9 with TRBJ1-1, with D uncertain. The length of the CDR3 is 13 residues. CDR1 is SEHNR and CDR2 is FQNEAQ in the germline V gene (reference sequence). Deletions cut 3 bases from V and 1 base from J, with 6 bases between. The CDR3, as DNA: TGTGCCAGCAGCTTCAACAAGAACACTGAAGCTTTCTTT. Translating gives CASSFNKNTEAFF.

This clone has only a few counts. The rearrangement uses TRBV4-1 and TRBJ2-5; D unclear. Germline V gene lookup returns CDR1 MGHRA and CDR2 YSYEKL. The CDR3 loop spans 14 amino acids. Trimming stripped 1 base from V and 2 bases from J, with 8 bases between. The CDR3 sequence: CASSQVWRQETQYF. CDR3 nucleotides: TGCGCCAGCAGCCAAGTTTGGCGGCAAGAGACCCAGTACTTC.

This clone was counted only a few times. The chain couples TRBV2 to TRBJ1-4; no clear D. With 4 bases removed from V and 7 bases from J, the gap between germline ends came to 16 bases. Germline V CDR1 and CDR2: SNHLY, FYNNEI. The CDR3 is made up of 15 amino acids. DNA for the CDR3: TGTGCCAGCAGTGTTTATCGGGAGATGGGTGAAAAACTGTTTTTT. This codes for CASSVYREMGEKLFF.

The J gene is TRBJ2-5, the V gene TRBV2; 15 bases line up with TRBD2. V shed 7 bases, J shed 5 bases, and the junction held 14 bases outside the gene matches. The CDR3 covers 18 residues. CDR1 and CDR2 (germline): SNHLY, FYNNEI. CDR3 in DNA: TGTGCCAGCACCCGACTAGGACTAGCGGGAGGGGCTGGTGAGACCCAGTACTTC. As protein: CASTRLGLAGGAGETQYF.

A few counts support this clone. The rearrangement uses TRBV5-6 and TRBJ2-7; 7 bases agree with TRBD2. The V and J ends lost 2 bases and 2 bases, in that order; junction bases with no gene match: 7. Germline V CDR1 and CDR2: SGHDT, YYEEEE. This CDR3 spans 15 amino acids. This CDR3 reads CASSFVGRSAYEQYF. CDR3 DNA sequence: TGTGCCAGCAGCTTCGTCGGGAGGTCGGCCTACGAGCAGTACTTC.

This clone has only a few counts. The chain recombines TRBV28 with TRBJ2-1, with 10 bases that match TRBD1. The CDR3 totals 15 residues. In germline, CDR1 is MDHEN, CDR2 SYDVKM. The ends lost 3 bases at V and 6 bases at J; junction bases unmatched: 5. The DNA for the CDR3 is TGTGCCAGCAGTTTGTCGACAGGGGGCTTCAATGAGCAGTTCTTC. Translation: CASSLSTGGFNEQFF.

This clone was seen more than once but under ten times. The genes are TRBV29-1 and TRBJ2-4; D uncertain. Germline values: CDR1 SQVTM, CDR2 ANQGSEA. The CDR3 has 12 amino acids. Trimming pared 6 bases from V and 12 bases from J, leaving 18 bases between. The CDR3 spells CSVPKDGGTQYF. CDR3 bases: TGCAGCGTGCCGAAAGATGGTGGCACTCAGTACTTC.

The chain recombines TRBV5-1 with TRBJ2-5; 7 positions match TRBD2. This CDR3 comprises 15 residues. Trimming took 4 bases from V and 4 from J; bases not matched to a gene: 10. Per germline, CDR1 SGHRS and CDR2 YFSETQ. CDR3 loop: CASSRRSLAAETQYF. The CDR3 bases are TGCGCCAGCAGCCGCCGTTCCCTAGCGGCAGAGACCCAGTACTTC.

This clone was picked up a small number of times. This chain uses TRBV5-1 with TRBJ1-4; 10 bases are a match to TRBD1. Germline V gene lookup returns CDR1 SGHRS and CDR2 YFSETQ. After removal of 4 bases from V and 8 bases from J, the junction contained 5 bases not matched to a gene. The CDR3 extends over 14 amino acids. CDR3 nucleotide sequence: TGCGCCAGCAGCCGGGACAGGGGAGCAGAAAAACTGTTTTTT. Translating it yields CASSRDRGAEKLFF.

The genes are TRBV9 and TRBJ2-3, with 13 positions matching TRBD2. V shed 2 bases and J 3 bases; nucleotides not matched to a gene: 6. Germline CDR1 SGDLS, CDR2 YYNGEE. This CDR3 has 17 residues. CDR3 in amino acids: CASSVGTSGIGTDTQYF. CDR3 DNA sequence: TGTGCCAGCAGCGTCGGGACTAGCGGGATAGGGACAGATACGCAGTATTTT.

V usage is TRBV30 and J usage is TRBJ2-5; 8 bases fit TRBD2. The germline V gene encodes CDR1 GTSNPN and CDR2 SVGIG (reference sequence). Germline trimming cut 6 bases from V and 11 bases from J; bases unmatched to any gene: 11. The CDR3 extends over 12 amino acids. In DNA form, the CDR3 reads TGTGCCTGCCAAGCGGGAGTAAGGGAGCAGTACTTC. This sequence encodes CACQAGVREQYF.